This T cell receptor beta chain was sequenced for a study of preoperative IRX-2 immunotherapy in early breast cancer (dated by TCRdb to about 2019). This clone has a handful of counts. There is no known antigen for this receptor. Base qualities are missing; no much larger clone stands one base away. Trimming at the junction amounts to 8 bases on V and 8 bases on J, and the germline ends lie 12 bases apart. The cysteine opens and the phenylalanine closes a CDR3 of 12 amino acids. Just the 36-base CDR3 DNA is kept, in frame starting at base 1. The germline V gene gives CDR1 as MNHGY and CDR2 as SAAAGT. The treatment or condition label corresponds to: preoperative locoregional IRX-2 cytokine immunotherapy. The samples were obtained from a phase Ib study that tested preoperative, locoregional IRX-2 cytokine immunotherapy designed to prime immune responses. Patients with early-stage breast cancer who were given IRX-2 before surgery served as donors.

Receptors were amplified or captured by the immunoSEQ multiplex PCR assay. This is the immuneACCESS table as TCRdb keeps it, with only in-frame sequences that have V and J called. A part of the clones is gone; compared with another copy, unresolved V genes explain less than half, and the rest is unexplained. The sample has around 38,000 clones on record, about 80% of them singletons. The biggest ten clones account for more than 0.9% of the sample. The rearranged segments are TRBV6-8 and TRBJ1-4; TRBD1 is a possible D gene, resting on 6 matching bases. Specimen: tumor tissue, collected after IRX-2 immunotherapy. The source is a human donor with breast cancer. At the DNA level, the sequence is TGTGCCAGCGGCAGGGGACGGGAAAAACTGTTTTTT. Translated, this is CASGRGREKLFF.